The 18 T cell receptor beta chains listed next were all sequenced from one sample in a study of cytotoxic CD8 clonotypes in ibrutinib-treated CLL. Assay: immunoSEQ multiplex PCR; the TCRdb copy retains only in-frame clones and omits some. The sample records over 130,000 clones, approximately 80% being singletons. The input for sequencing was PBMCs, taken after 36 months of ibrutinib treatment. Receptors were obtained from a human donor with chronic lymphocytic leukemia.

The V call is TRBV10-3, the J call TRBJ2-5; TRBD2 agrees at 10 bases. The CDR3 covers 14 residues. V lost 8 bases and J lost 2; bases outside the gene matches: 5. Germline CDR1 is ENHRY and CDR2 is SYGVKD. The CDR3 reads CAIGASGGQETQYF. The CDR3 DNA reads as TGTGCCATCGGAGCTAGCGGGGGACAAGAGACCCAGTACTTC.

The J gene is TRBJ2-1, the V gene TRBV28; 8 bases are shared with TRBD1. Germline values: CDR1 MDHEN, CDR2 SYDVKM. The CDR3 is 15 residues long. With 3 bases clipped from V and 6 bases from J, the junction kept 7 bases outside the gene matches. CDR3 DNA sequence: TGTGCCAGCAGTTTTCTCGTAGACAGGGGCAATGAGCAGTTCTTC. Translated: CASSFLVDRGNEQFF.

The chain is built from TRBV28 and TRBJ2-7, with 11 bases fitting TRBD2. Germline-derived CDR1 and CDR2 are MDHEN and SYDVKM. This CDR3 contains 19 residues. V shed 6 bases, J shed 1 base, and the junction held 17 bases outside the gene matches. CDR3 loop: CASRKMRAPGTSGSYEQYF. As DNA, the CDR3 is TGTGCCAGCAGAAAAATGAGAGCGCCAGGGACTAGCGGATCCTACGAGCAGTACTTC.

On this clone itself: This likely stems from a read error, as it lies one base from a far larger clone. This chain connects TRBV9 to TRBJ1-1; 8 bases agree with TRBD1. CDR1 is SGDLS, CDR2 YYNGEE, per germline. The CDR3 is 16 residues long. CDR3: CASSAGQGYMNIEAFF. The CDR3 nucleotides are TGTGCCAGCAGCGCCGGACAGGGCTACATGAACATTGAAGCTTTCTTT.

The gene calls are TRBV5-1 and TRBJ2-1; the match to TRBD2 covers 9 bases. Trimming at V came to 6 bases and at J to 9 bases, leaving 16 bases not matched to a gene. The CDR3 totals 16 residues. Germline V gives CDR1 SGHRS, CDR2 YFSETQ. The CDR3: CASTKTSGRSPGEQFF. The CDR3 DNA reads as TGCGCCAGCACCAAGACTAGCGGACGGTCTCCAGGTGAGCAGTTCTTC. The full variable domain, its missing parts supplied by reference TRBV5-1 and TRBJ2-1, is KAGVTQTPRYLIKTRGQQVTLSCSPISGHRSVSWYQQTPGQGLQFLFEYFSETQRNKGNFPGRFSGRQFSNSRSEMNVSTLELGDSALYLCASTKTSGRSPGEQFFGPGTRLTVL.

A few counts support this clone. Other DNA sequences of this sample code for an identical CDR3. V and J are TRBV7-9 and TRBJ2-5; TRBD1 might be the D (6 bases). The CDR3 spans 13 residues. Deletions cut 0 bases from V and 4 bases from J, with 6 bases between. Germline V gene sequence: CDR1 SEHNR, CDR2 FQNEAQ (reference sequence). CDR3 amino acids: CASSLAGGETQYF. In nucleotides, the CDR3 is TGTGCCAGCAGCTTAGCAGGGGGAGAGACCCAGTACTTC. The entire variable domain, with the rest obtained from reference TRBV7-9 and TRBJ2-5, is as follows: DTGVSQNPRHKITKRGQNVTFRCDPISEHNRLYWYRQTLGQGPEFLTYFQNEAQLEKSRLLSDRFSAERPKGSFSTLEIQRTEQGDSAMYLCASSLAGGETQYFGPGTRLLVL.

This clone was picked up one time. The CDR3 sequence is CAISESTGGVPYNEQFF. The DNA of the CDR3 is TGTGCCATCAGTGAGTCTACAGGTGGGGTTCCCTACAATGAGCAGTTCTTC. The chain couples TRBV10-3 to TRBJ2-1; tentative D call: TRBD1 (5 bases). The CDR3 has 17 amino acids. Trimming cost V 0 bases and J 2 bases, with 14 bases left between them. The germline gives CDR1 ENHRY, CDR2 SYGVKD.

This clone was counted only a few times. This chain joins TRBV18 and TRBJ2-7; TRBD2 might be the D (6 bases). Germline V lookup: CDR1 KGHSH, CDR2 LQKENI. The V and J ends lost 5 bases and 3 bases respectively, with 14 bases between them. This CDR3 is built from 14 residues. The CDR3 coding sequence is TGTGCCAGCTCAGAACTAGCCAACAACTACGAGCAGTACTTC. This sequence encodes CASSELANNYEQYF.

This rearrangement joins TRBV7-8 to TRBJ2-7, with 11 bases lining up with TRBD2. This CDR3 is 16 amino acids long. The germline V gene encodes CDR1 SGHVS and CDR2 FQNEAQ. J gave up 0 bases and V 4 bases, and 5 bases lay outside the gene matches. CDR3 loop: CASSWNLAGGSYEQYF. The CDR3 nucleotides read TGTGCCAGCAGCTGGAACCTAGCGGGGGGCTCCTACGAGCAGTACTTC.

V usage is TRBV28 and J usage is TRBJ1-1; no clear D. There are 14 residues in the CDR3. Germline V gives CDR1 MDHEN, CDR2 SYDVKM. Trimming stripped 6 bases from V and 2 bases from J, with 13 bases between. DNA of the CDR3: TGTGCCAGCAGCCCCGCCGGACTTAACACTGAAGCTTTCTTT. Its translation: CASSPAGLNTEAFF.

The chain has TRBV18 and TRBJ2-7, with D perhaps TRBD1 or TRBD2 (5 bases each). The CDR3 loop spans 16 amino acids. V gave up 3 bases and J gave up 4 bases, with 19 bases separating them. Germline CDR1 KGHSH, CDR2 LQKENI. The CDR3 coding sequence is TGTGCCAGCTCACCCAACGACAGAAAAGGAGGATACGAGCAGTACTTC. Its translation is CASSPNDRKGGYEQYF. Supplemented by reference TRBV18 and TRBJ2-7, the full variable domain reads NAGVMQNPRHLVRRRGQEARLRCSPMKGHSHVYWYRQLPEEGLKFMVYLQKENIIDESGMPKERFSAEFPKEGPSILRIQQVVRGDSAAYFCASSPNDRKGGYEQYFGPGTRLTVT.

This clone was seen just once. The genes are TRBV25-1 and TRBJ2-6; D uncertain. The V end was cut by 4 bases, the J end by 4 bases, with 8 bases between. The CDR3 is made up of 14 amino acids. Germline loops: CDR1 MGHDK, CDR2 SYGVNS. CDR3 sequence: CASSVSGGANVLTF. The CDR3 region has the DNA TGTGCCAGCAGTGTGAGTGGAGGGGCCAACGTCCTGACTTTC.

The chain carries TRBV10-2 and TRBJ1-5, with 7 bases that match TRBD1. V was pared by 4 bases and J by 6 bases, with 6 bases of the junction left unmatched. The CDR3 totals 14 residues. Per the germline V gene, CDR1 is WSHSY and CDR2 is SAAADI. The CDR3 reads CASSGQGVGQPQHF. CDR3 sequence (DNA): TGCGCCAGCAGTGGACAGGGTGTAGGTCAGCCCCAGCATTTT.

The V gene is TRBV28, the J gene TRBJ1-6; 7 bases line up with TRBD1. CDR1 and CDR2 (germline): MDHEN, SYDVKM. V gave up 3 bases and J gave up 7 bases; unmatched junction bases: 6. The CDR3 length is 15 residues. The DNA for the CDR3 is TGTGCCAGCAGTTTTCAGGACAGGACCAATTCACCCCTCCACTTT. Encoded protein: CASSFQDRTNSPLHF.

The chain's CDR3 is CASSPNRVGEQYF. CDR3 DNA: TGTGCCAGCAGCCCGAATAGGGTCGGGGAGCAGTACTTC. The chain is built from TRBV5-4 and TRBJ2-7; D gene uncertain. CDR1 and CDR2 from the germline V gene are SGHNT and YYREEE (reference sequence). CDR3 length equals 13 residues. Trimming took off 4 bases at V and 7 bases at J, with 15 bases between the two ends.

This chain links TRBV9 with TRBJ2-1; D possibly corresponds to TRBD2 (5 bases). V was clipped by 3 bases and J by 10 bases, with 23 bases between them. The CDR3 is made up of 16 amino acids. Germline V gene lookup returns CDR1 SGDLS and CDR2 YYNGEE. This CDR3 is CASSADGLLIQSEQFF. CDR3 in DNA: TGTGCCAGCAGCGCCGACGGACTTCTCATACAATCGGAGCAGTTCTTC.

This clone was observed a handful of times. The chain has TRBV10-3 and TRBJ2-2, with D perhaps assigned TRBD1 or TRBD2 (5 bases each). Germline V gene sequence: CDR1 ENHRY, CDR2 SYGVKD. The CDR3 is 15 amino acids. V was pared by 2 bases and J by 6 bases, with 13 bases between. As DNA, the CDR3 is TGTGCCATCAGTGAGGTTGGTCAGGGACCCGGGGAGCTGTTTTTT. Protein product: CAISEVGQGPGELFF.

The gene calls are TRBV19 and TRBJ2-5; 9 positions agree with TRBD1. Germline V gene data show CDR1 as LNHDA and CDR2 as SQIVND (reference sequence). This CDR3 spans 14 amino acids. Unmatched junction bases numbered 4, after V lost 4 bases and J lost 4 bases. This chain's CDR3 is CASSTGTGLETQYF. CDR3 nucleotide sequence: TGTGCCAGTAGTACCGGGACAGGGCTAGAGACCCAGTACTTC.